This T cell receptor beta chain was captured in a study of T-cell reconstitution after alpha-beta-depleted transplantation in children. The library targeted TCRbeta and was prepared with unique molecular identifiers. TCRdb independently ran MiXCR on the PCR reads; one entry per CDR3 protein. The sample comprises roughly 70,000 distinct CDR3 sequences, approximately 4.4% of which are singletons, and approximately 20% rests with the top ten. Ten or more counts support this clonotype. The antigen remains unidentified. The CDR3 is 17 residues long. With 1 base removed from V and 0 bases from J, the gap between germline ends came to 15 bases. The germline V gene encodes CDR1 SEHNR and CDR2 FQNEAQ (reference sequence). Study results and caveats: Expanded graft clones numbering several hundred reportedly gave rise to alpha-beta T cells about two months after transplant. Surviving recipient cells, namely T cells and thymic progenitors, were the source of high day-60 TCRbeta diversity in some patients. Counts and diversity of T cells one year after transplant came mostly from newly produced T cells.

The chain couples TRBV7-9 to TRBJ1-2; D remains ambiguous. The receptor was derived from a boy under three years old who had a stem cell transplant for acute myeloid leukemia, so the T cells may come from the graft donor. This sample comprised PBMCs, mostly from graft donor cells, obtained 180 days after TCRalphabeta/CD19-depleted stem cell transplant. The CDR3 bases are TGTGCCAGCAGCTTAGGAGTGAGTCCACGGACTAACTATGGCTACACCTTC. This codes for CASSLGVSPRTNYGYTF.